The rows below give T cell receptor beta chains drawn from one sample of a study of somatic mutations in cytotoxic T cells in rheumatoid arthritis. Sequencing used immunoSEQ multiplex PCR; TCRdb keeps in-frame clones, though not all of them. The data hold 27,000 or so clones, with approximately 86% observed a single time. What was sequenced was CD8+ T cells sorted from blood. These TCRs come from an adult with rheumatoid arthritis. Both conserved end residues are part of each CDR3. The order of the fields is J gene, D gene, V gene, clone size, CDR3 DNA, CDR3 protein. D genes are given only for firm matches. A clone size is listed for some rows: how often the clone was seen (once, few, many), or a class if it is expanded.

TRBJ1-1	TRBD1	TRBV13	-	TGTGCCAGCAGCTGGGGACAGGAGATCACTGAAGCTTTCTTT	CASSWGQEITEAFF
TRBJ1-1	TRBD1	TRBV5-1	-	TGCGCCAGCAGCTTTGGACAGGGGGGAAACACTGAAGCTTTCTTT	CASSFGQGGNTEAFF
TRBJ2-7	-	TRBV11-2	-	TGTGCCAGCAGCTTAAACTACGAGCAGTACTTC	CASSLNYEQYF
TRBJ2-3	TRBD2	TRBV7-2	-	TGTGCCAGCAGCTTAGGGGGGACTAGCGGGGAGAGCACAGATACGCAGTATTTT	CASSLGGTSGESTDTQYF
TRBJ2-5	-	TRBV5-1	-	TGCGCCAGCAGCTTGGCCCGAGCGTACCAAGAGACCCAGTACTTC	CASSLARAYQETQYF
TRBJ2-1	-	TRBV5-4	-	TGTGCCAGCAGCTTGGTAGAGGGATACCCTTTGAATGAGCAGTTCTTC	CASSLVEGYPLNEQFF
TRBJ2-3	-	TRBV14	-	TGTGCCAGCAGCAATGGGGGCCTAGTCGCCACAGATACGCAGTATTTT	CASSNGGLVATDTQYF
TRBJ1-1	-	TRBV20-1	-	TGCAGTGCTCCGAGGGGGGAAGCTTTCTTT	CSAPRGEAFF
TRBJ2-2	TRBD1	TRBV6-6	-	TGTGCCACCTCAGACAGGGTTGGAACCGGGGAGCTGTTTTTT	CATSDRVGTGELFF
TRBJ2-1	TRBD1	TRBV27	-	TGTGCCAGCAGGCGGGACAGGGGACTTGGTTGGGGGCAGTTCTTC	CASRRDRGLGWGQFF
TRBJ2-2	-	TRBV7-9	-	TGTGCCAGCAGCTCATCAACAGGGAACACCGGGGAGCTGTTTTTT	CASSSSTGNTGELFF
TRBJ2-7	-	TRBV9	few	TGTGCCAGCAGCGTAGCGGGCGACGTCAATTACGAGCAGTACTTC	CASSVAGDVNYEQYF
TRBJ2-1	-	TRBV7-2	-	TGTGCCAGCAGCTTCACCGGGCCCCTAGGAGATGAGCAGTTCTTC	CASSFTGPLGDEQFF
TRBJ1-5	-	TRBV6-6	-	TGTGCCAGCAGTTACGGAGGGGGGAATCAGCCCCAGCATTTT	CASSYGGGNQPQHF
TRBJ2-5	-	TRBV7-2	-	TGTGCCAGCAGCCCCCGGGACGAAGAGACCCAGTACTTC	CASSPRDEETQYF
TRBJ2-1	-	TRBV7-6	-	TGTGCCAGCAGCTTAAGAGACAATGAGCAGTTCTTC	CASSLRDNEQFF
TRBJ2-6	-	TRBV27	-	TGTGCCAGCCGTTTGGGGTCGGGGGCCAACGTCCTGACTTTC	CASRLGSGANVLTF
TRBJ2-3	TRBD2	TRBV6-6	-	TGTGCCAGCAGGCGTGGACTAGCGGGTTCCACAGATACGCAGTATTTT	CASRRGLAGSTDTQYF
TRBJ2-1	-	TRBV29-1	-	TGCAGCGTTGAAGATCAGGATAGCTCCTACAATGAGCAGTTCTTC	CSVEDQDSSYNEQFF
TRBJ1-4	-	TRBV4-2	-	TGTGCCAGCAGCCAAGATCTTGAAAAACTGTTTTTT	CASSQDLEKLFF
TRBJ2-1	-	TRBV30	-	TGTGCCTGGAGAATGTGGGACAATGAGCAGTTCTTC	CAWRMWDNEQFF
TRBJ2-7	-	TRBV5-6	-	TGTGCCAGCAGCTTGGGTCTAGCTGGTAAAATATACGAGCAGTACTTC	CASSLGLAGKIYEQYF
TRBJ1-2	TRBD1	TRBV4-1	few	TGCGCCAGCAGCCAAGTGACAGGGGGAGTTTATGGCTACACCTTC	CASSQVTGGVYGYTF
TRBJ2-7	-	TRBV7-9	once	TGTGCCAGCAGCTTAGCTGTTTACTACGAGCAGTACTTC	CASSLAVYYEQYF
TRBJ1-5	-	TRBV6-1	-	TGTGCCAGCAGTGAACTTGGAGGGGCGATCCAGCCCCAGCATTTT	CASSELGGAIQPQHF
TRBJ2-1	TRBD2	TRBV5-1	-	TGCGCCAGCAGCTTATCAGCGGGAGTTCGAAATGAGCAGTTCTTC	CASSLSAGVRNEQFF
TRBJ1-2	-	TRBV6-5	-	TGTGCCAGCAGTTCTTTCCGGGACGGCTCTAACTATGGCTACACCTTC	CASSSFRDGSNYGYTF
TRBJ2-2	-	TRBV11-3	-	TGTGCCAGCAGCTATTCGGGTTACACCGGGGAGCTGTTTTTT	CASSYSGYTGELFF